The 15 T cell receptor beta chains below come from one sample, sequenced in a study of siplizumab effects on memory and regulatory T cells. Only in-frame clones appear in the TCRdb table, and some are missing; sequencing was by immunoSEQ multiplex PCR. The table records around 100,000 clones, 85% to 95% of them present only once. The sample was non-Treg CD4+ T cells sorted from blood. The source of these receptors is a human donor in good health.

The V and J genes are TRBV10-3 and TRBJ2-1; D ambiguous. This CDR3 region has 16 residues. Deletions cut 2 bases from V and 2 bases from J, with 13 bases between. The germline V gene has CDR1 ENHRY and CDR2 SYGVKD. The CDR3 DNA follows: TGTGCCATCAGTGAGGTGGAAGTAATCCCCTACAATGAGCAGTTCTTC. Encoded protein: CAISEVEVIPYNEQFF.

The chain is built from TRBV15 and TRBJ1-3; D perhaps matches TRBD1 (6 bases). Trimming cost V 1 base and J 0 bases, with 10 bases left between them. Germline V gene data show CDR1 as LNHNV and CDR2 as YYDKDF (reference sequence). CDR3 length: 16 amino acids. CDR3 coding DNA: TGTGCCACCAGCAGAGCGGGGGCCAGCTCTGGAAACACCATATATTTT. It translates to CATSRAGASSGNTIYF.

The chain has TRBV4-1 and TRBJ1-3, with D tentatively TRBD1 (6 bases). The length of the CDR3 is 14 residues. V shed 5 bases and J shed 2 bases, with 10 bases lying between them. Looked up from germline, CDR1 is MGHRA and CDR2 is YSYEKL. This CDR3 reads CASSVPGAGNTIYF. In nucleotides, the CDR3 is TGCGCCAGCAGCGTCCCAGGGGCTGGAAACACCATATATTTT.

The chain has TRBV9 and TRBJ2-5; a possible D gene is TRBD2 (5 bases). Trimming took off 3 bases at V and 4 bases at J, with 7 bases between the two ends. CDR3 length: 12 amino acids. Germline CDR1 is SGDLS and CDR2 is YYNGEE. As DNA, the CDR3 is TGTGCCAGCAGCGGCAGCGGAGAGACCCAGTACTTC. It is translated as CASSGSGETQYF.

In DNA form, the CDR3 reads TGTGCCAGCAGCCGACGGACAGGGTCTAGGGCGGAGATCACCGGGGAGCTGTTTTTT. The encoded protein is CASSRRTGSRAEITGELFF. The J gene is TRBJ2-2, the V gene TRBV5-4, with 8 bases identical to TRBD1. With V trimmed by 4 bases and J by 4 bases, 18 bases remained unmatched. Germline CDR1 SGHNT, CDR2 YYREEE (reference sequence). This CDR3 comprises 19 residues.

V and J are TRBV18 and TRBJ2-7, with a weak D call TRBD2 (6 bases). The germline V and J ends were trimmed by 1 base and 4 bases, with 14 bases remaining between them. CDR3 length: 15 amino acids. CDR1 is KGHSH and CDR2 is LQKENI in the germline V gene. CDR3: CASSPRGEAIYEQYF. Here the CDR3 DNA reads TGTGCCAGCTCACCACGGGGGGAGGCGATTTACGAGCAGTACTTC.

V and J are TRBV28 and TRBJ1-5; D not resolved. There are 12 residues in the CDR3. V lost 7 bases and J lost 5, with 9 bases in between. The germline V gene has CDR1 MDHEN and CDR2 SYDVKM. CDR3 bases: TGTGCCAGCACCCTATTGCATCAGCCCCAGCATTTT. Protein sequence: CASTLLHQPQHF.

The genes are TRBV5-8 and TRBJ1-4, with TRBD1 identical over 8 bases. The CDR3 covers 16 residues. Germline V gene lookup returns CDR1 SGHTS and CDR2 YDEGEE. V trimming: 4 bases; J trimming: 8 bases; junction bases outside the gene matches: 13. This chain's CDR3 is CASSLPVAGGLEKLFF. The CDR3 coding sequence is TGTGCCAGCAGCCTCCCAGTGGCAGGGGGCTTGGAAAAACTGTTTTTT.

This clone has just one count. This chain connects TRBV27 to TRBJ2-3, with D possibly called TRBD1 or TRBD2 (5 bases each). The CDR3 loop spans 14 amino acids. The germline gives CDR1 MNHEY, CDR2 SMNVEV (reference sequence). Trimming took off 10 bases at V and 1 base at J, with 15 bases between the two ends. CDR3 coding DNA: TGTGCCACGAGGGACCGCCCCCGCACAGATACGCAGTATTTT. Protein sequence: CATRDRPRTDTQYF.

The rearrangement joins TRBV6-1 to TRBJ2-7; D perhaps matches TRBD2 (6 bases). V lost 3 bases and J lost 2, with 14 bases in between. The CDR3 has 15 residues. Germline CDR1 reads MNHNS; CDR2 reads SASEGT. The CDR3: CASSEEGLPTYEQYF. Here the CDR3 DNA reads TGTGCCAGCAGTGAGGAGGGACTGCCTACCTACGAGCAGTACTTC.

V gene TRBV19 combines with J gene TRBJ1-5; unclear D gene. CDR3 size: 12 residues. Trimming shortened V by 7 bases and J by 1 base, and 5 bases separated the two germline ends. Germline V gene data show CDR1 as LNHDA and CDR2 as SQIVND (reference sequence). CDR3 amino acids: CASKQSNQPQHF. CDR3 coding DNA: TGTGCCAGTAAACAGAGCAATCAGCCCCAGCATTTT. Full variable domain (missing parts from reference TRBV19 and TRBJ1-5): DGGITQSPKYLFRKEGQNVTLSCEQNLNHDAMYWYRQDPGQGLRLIYYSQIVNDFQKGDIAEGYSVSREKKESFPLTVTSAQKNPTAFYLCASKQSNQPQHFGDGTRLSIL.

The chain joins TRBV7-6 to TRBJ2-1; 7 nucleotides align to TRBD2. The ends lost 8 bases at V and 1 base at J; junction bases unmatched: 5. There are 14 residues in the CDR3. Germline loops: CDR1 SGHVS, CDR2 FNYEAQ. The DNA of the CDR3 is TGTGCCAGCGGGACGGGAGGTTCCTACAATGAGCAGTTCTTC. Protein sequence: CASGTGGSYNEQFF.

This clone was found once. The genes are TRBV27 and TRBJ2-3, with 12 bases identical to TRBD2. Germline values: CDR1 MNHEY, CDR2 SMNVEV (reference sequence). The CDR3 totals 15 residues. After removal of 5 bases from V and 8 bases from J, the junction contained 8 bases not matched to a gene. CDR3 sequence reads: CASSPSGREEGTQYF. CDR3 DNA: TGTGCCAGCAGTCCTAGCGGGAGGGAGGAGGGTACGCAGTATTTT.

J is TRBJ2-7 and V is TRBV28; unclear D gene. Per the germline V gene, CDR1 is MDHEN and CDR2 is SYDVKM. Trimming left V 9 bases short and J 2 bases short, with 14 bases between. CDR3 size: 13 residues. The CDR3 sequence is CASMTHYTYEQYF. Written as DNA, the CDR3 is TGTGCCAGTATGACGCATTACACCTACGAGCAGTACTTC. The entire variable domain, with the rest obtained from reference TRBV28 and TRBJ2-7, is as follows: DVKVTQSSRYLVKRTGEKVFLECVQDMDHENMFWYRQDPGLGLRLIYFSYDVKMKEKGDIPEGYSVSREKKERFSLILESASTNQTSMYLCASMTHYTYEQYFGPGTRLTVT.

V usage is TRBV5-6 and J usage is TRBJ1-6; perhaps TRBD1 as D (5 bases). Germline loops: CDR1 SGHDT, CDR2 YYEEEE. The V end lost 0 bases, the J end lost 0 bases, and 13 bases lay between the germline ends. The CDR3 extends over 18 amino acids. The CDR3 protein is CASSLDKGPSSYNSPLHF. CDR3 bases: TGTGCCAGCAGCTTGGATAAGGGGCCGAGCTCCTATAATTCACCCCTCCACTTT.